A selection of T cell receptor beta chains follows, all from one sample in a study of cytomegalovirus exposure and HLA in healthy donors. Clones were sequenced by immunoSEQ multiplex PCR, and TCRdb holds only the in-frame ones, with some missing. The data show around 170,000 clones, about three quarters seen once. Sample: PBMCs. The receptors come from a girl between 10 and 17 years old in good health and CMV-seronegative. The CDR3 runs from the conserved cysteine through the conserved F or W. The order of the fields is D gene, J gene, CDR3 length, clone size, V gene, CDR3 DNA, CDR3 protein. D genes are given only for firm matches. Rows give clone size only sometimes, using once, few, many, or a class for an expanded clone.

>.|TRBJ1-1|13|.|TRBV5-4
TGTGCCGGCAGCCCGGACAGTAACACTGAAGCTTTCTTT
CAGSPDSNTEAFF
>TRBD2|TRBJ2-7|16|.|TRBV5-1
TGCGCCAGCAGCTTGACAAGCGGGGGGTCCTCCTACGAGCAGTACTTC
CASSLTSGGSSYEQYF
>.|TRBJ1-1|14|few|TRBV7-6
TGTGCCAGCAGCCCCCGGGGGGGGAACACTGAAGCTTTCTTT
CASSPRGGNTEAFF
>.|TRBJ1-2|12|.|TRBV5-1
TGCGCCAGCAGCTTGGACAGCTATGGCTACACCTTC
CASSLDSYGYTF
>TRBD1|TRBJ2-7|16|.|TRBV7-6
TGTGCCAGCAGCGCACGACCTCCGGGACAGGCCTACGAGCAGTACTTC
CASSARPPGQAYEQYF
>.|TRBJ2-3|15|.|TRBV7-2
TGTGCCAGCAGCTTATCCACTGCTAGCACAGATACGCAGTATTTT
CASSLSTASTDTQYF
>TRBD2|TRBJ2-7|13|.|TRBV5-1
TGCGCCAGCAGCGAAAGGGACTACTACGAGCAGTACTTC
CASSERDYYEQYF
>.|TRBJ1-4|15|.|TRBV30
TGTGCCTGGAGTCTAACAGGGTCGTCTAATGAAAAACTGTTTTTT
CAWSLTGSSNEKLFF
>.|TRBJ1-1|11|few|TRBV2
TGTGCCAGCGAACAGAACACTGAAGCTTTCTTT
CASEQNTEAFF
>TRBD1|TRBJ2-3|15|.|TRBV6-4
TGTGCCAGCAGTGAAGAGCAGGGGGCCACAGATACGCAGTATTTT
CASSEEQGATDTQYF
>.|TRBJ1-3|12|.|TRBV10-2
TGCGCCAGCAGAGGGGACGGGGGCACCATATATTTT
CASRGDGGTIYF
>.|TRBJ2-7|14|once|TRBV27
TGTGCCAGCAGTTTATCGCTAGGCGGGGTAGAGCAGTACTTC
CASSLSLGGVEQYF
>.|TRBJ1-1|13|.|TRBV7-9
TGTGCCAGCAGCTTCTTTTCGAACACTGAAGCTTTCTTT
CASSFFSNTEAFF
>TRBD1|TRBJ1-6|15|.|TRBV11-2
TGTGCCAGCAGCGGCGGCGGGACAGGGTCGGGACCCCTCCACTTT
CASSGGGTGSGPLHF
>TRBD1|TRBJ1-2|14|few|TRBV7-8
TGTGCCAGCAGCTCGGGACAGGGCCTTTATGGCTACACCTTC
CASSSGQGLYGYTF
>.|TRBJ2-1|16|.|TRBV5-1
TGCGCCAGCACGGCGGACCCGGGGGTGGTTCAGGGTGAGCAGTTCTTC
CASTADPGVVQGEQFF
>TRBD1|TRBJ1-2|13|.|TRBV19
TGTGCCAGCGCCTACGGTGACAGGGACTTCTACACCTTC
CASAYGDRDFYTF
>.|TRBJ1-2|15|.|TRBV27
TGTGCCAGCAGTTCCTCGACTTCAAATAACTATGGCTACACCTTC
CASSSSTSNNYGYTF
>.|TRBJ1-2|13|.|TRBV7-3
TGTGCCAGCAGCTTAACGAGGGACTATGGCTACACCTTC
CASSLTRDYGYTF
>.|TRBJ2-7|13|.|TRBV11-3
TGTGCCAGCAGCTTAGATCAGGGGCTCGAGCAGTACTTC
CASSLDQGLEQYF
>TRBD2|TRBJ2-5|16|.|TRBV19
TGTGCCAGTAGTATGGGTGCGGGGGGCGTCCAAGAGACCCAGTACTTC
CASSMGAGGVQETQYF
>.|TRBJ1-5|15|.|TRBV13
TGTGCCAGCAGCAGCAGCTATGAGGCCTCCCAGCCCCAGCATTTT
CASSSSYEASQPQHF
>.|TRBJ2-5|14|.|TRBV11-3
TGTGCCAGCAGCTTAGGAGGCCCCCAAGAGACCCAGTACTTC
CASSLGGPQETQYF
>TRBD2|TRBJ2-7|17|.|TRBV19
TGTGCCAGTAGTATTCTCCCTAGCGGGGGGCGGCTCTACGAGCAGTACTTC
CASSILPSGGRLYEQYF